The T cell receptor beta chain under discussion was sequenced for a study of radiotherapy plus CTLA-4 blockade in lung cancer (dated by TCRdb to the late 2010s). A note on the overall study: Objective responses occurred in more than 15% of enrolled patients, and over 30% achieved disease control.

Libraries were prepared through the immunoSEQ multiplex PCR assay. This is the immuneACCESS table as TCRdb keeps it, with only in-frame sequences that have V and J called. A part of the clones is gone; compared with another copy, unresolved V genes explain less than half, and the rest is unexplained. This sample lists about 120,000 clones; approximately 84% were detected once. The ten largest clones take up 4% to 6% of the sample. Including the terminal cysteine and phenylalanine, the CDR3 comprises 12 residues. Only CDR3 DNA remains: 36 bases, in frame from the first base. V was cut back by 0 bases and J by 5 bases, leaving a gap of 4 bases between them. Looking up the germline V gene (reference sequence) yields CDR1 SEHNR and CDR2 FQNEAQ. Notes on this clone: What this receptor recognizes is not known. There are no base qualities to consult, and no much larger clone falls within one base.

In this study, focal radiation therapy paired with CTLA-4 blockade (ipilimumab) was tested in patients who had chemo-refractory metastatic non-small-cell lung cancer. On the study overall, not on this receptor specifically: The strongest predictors of response were reported to be early dynamic shifts in blood T cell clones along with a rise in serum interferon-beta following radiation. TCR clones derived from tumors expanded in peripheral blood after treatment with radiotherapy and ipilimumab.

Recombination connected TRBV7-9 to TRBJ2-5; no D gene can be assigned with confidence. This clonotype was obtained from a human donor with non-small cell lung cancer who had a partial response to radiotherapy plus ipilimumab. The sequencing used peripheral blood, collected from a patient treated with radiotherapy plus ipilimumab. The base sequence is TGTGCCAGCAGCTTAGCTCGGGAGACCCAGTACTTC. Its coded protein is CASSLARETQYF.